This TCR beta chain was recorded in a study of blood T cell repertoires in COVID-19. Study summary: The United States, Italy and Spain were the sources of the acute and convalescent COVID-19 samples. The cDNA or gDNA used as material had been derived from T cells, B-cell-depleted T cells, or PBMCs.

TCRdb keeps only in-frame clones here, not all; method: immunoSEQ multiplex PCR. The table lists some 67,000 clones, around nine tenths of them singletons. With respect to this clone: The identical CDR3 is also encoded by other nucleotide sequences in the sample.

V dropped 5 bases and J dropped 2; count of bases not matched to a gene: 5. CDR1 SGHAT and CDR2 FQNNGV come from the germline V gene. There are 14 residues in the CDR3. The chain carries TRBV11-2 and TRBJ2-5; 7 bases agree with TRBD1. The sequencing input was peripheral blood. The TCR sequence derives from a woman aged 18-35 years with acute or convalescent COVID-19. The CDR3 is CASSRGQLQETQYF. The DNA of the CDR3 is TGTGCCAGCAGCCGGGGACAGCTGCAAGAGACCCAGTACTTC.